This T cell receptor (beta chain) came from a study of shared clonotypes between healthy human individuals. Study findings and constraints: Relative to memory subsets, naive subsets generally showed larger estimated richness. Inspection by rarefaction showed sorted-subset sequencing to be incomplete despite large depth.

Assay used: immunoSEQ multiplex PCR; TCRdb lists only in-frame clones, some missing. The sample has fewer than 1 million clones; approximately 97% are singletons. Terminally differentiated effector memory CD45RA+ cells were left out of the naive CD8 fraction, which was CD45RO-negative and positively selected for CCR7. The CDR3 sequence is 15 residues long. J lost 3 bases, V lost 1 base, and 5 bases had no gene match. Germline lookup yields CDR1 SNHLY and CDR2 FYNNEI. About this clone: Antigen unknown.

The TCR comes from a man in his thirties or forties in good health. This chain joins TRBV2 and TRBJ2-7, with 8 bases that match TRBD2. The specimen was naive CD8+ T cells sorted from blood. The CDR3 sequence is CASSEGRGDGYEQYF. The CDR3 DNA reads TGTGCCAGCAGTGAAGGGCGGGGGGACGGCTACGAGCAGTACTTC.